The 17 T cell receptor beta chains reported below all come from one sample, sequenced in a study of blood T cell repertoires in COVID-19. Sequencing was performed with immunoSEQ multiplex PCR; in TCRdb, only in-frame clones are kept and a portion is missing. The sample shows approximately 300,000 clones, around nine tenths of them seen only once. Sequencing was performed on PBMCs or T cells enriched from blood (not recorded which). The receptor set was obtained from a woman in her thirties who had been exposed to COVID-19.

The chain combines TRBV7-5 with TRBJ1-1; the table's D call of TRBD1 was not tested on the DNA. TRBV7-5 is listed as a pseudogene. The CDR3 sequence is 15 residues long. The chain's CDR3 is CARSTYLGDRTEAFF. The CDR3, as DNA: TGTGCCAGAAGTACCTACCTAGGGGATCGCACTGAAGCTTTCTTT.

The chain links TRBV5-4 to TRBJ1-6, with D tentatively TRBD1 (5 bases). The CDR3 is 15 residues long. The V and J ends lost 5 bases and 1 base respectively, with 10 bases between them. Germline CDR1 is SGHNT and CDR2 is YYREEE (reference sequence). The CDR3 reads CASRNRFSYNSPLHF. The CDR3 nucleotides read TGTGCCAGCAGGAACAGGTTTTCCTATAATTCACCCCTCCACTTT. Full variable domain (remainder filled in from reference TRBV5-4 and TRBJ1-6): ETGVTQSPTHLIKTRGQQVTLRCSSQSGHNTVSWYQQALGQGPQFIFQYYREEENGRGNFPPRFSGLQFPNYSSELNVNALELDDSALYLCASRNRFSYNSPLHFGNGTRLTVT.

In DNA form, the CDR3 reads TGTGCCAGCAGCTCACAGGGTTTTTTGGAGGGCTACACCTTC. Protein product: CASSSQGFLEGYTF. The chain has TRBV5-6 and TRBJ1-2, with a weak D call TRBD1 (6 bases). Trimming left V 3 bases short and J 8 bases short, with 17 bases between. Germline lookup yields CDR1 SGHDT and CDR2 YYEEEE. This CDR3 is built from 14 residues.

The V call is TRBV7-2, the J call TRBJ2-1; tentative D call: TRBD1 (6 bases). This CDR3 is built from 13 residues. Germline V gene data show CDR1 as SGHTA and CDR2 as FQGNSA. V was trimmed by 5 bases and J by 10 bases, leaving 15 bases between them. The CDR3 loop is CASSIQGTSEQFF. CDR3 DNA sequence: TGTGCCAGCAGCATCCAGGGGACGAGCGAGCAGTTCTTC.

This clone was picked up one time. The J gene is TRBJ1-6, the V gene TRBV7-2; 7 nucleotides match TRBD1. This CDR3 spans 15 amino acids. The germline V gene has CDR1 SGHTA and CDR2 FQGNSA. Trimming removed 5 bases from V and 8 bases from J; junction bases left unmatched: 9. The CDR3 loop reads CASSPETGQHSPLHF. DNA of the CDR3: TGTGCCAGCAGCCCTGAGACAGGGCAGCATTCACCCCTCCACTTT.

The chain joins TRBV24-1 to TRBJ1-1; D gene uncertain. Germline-derived CDR1 and CDR2 are KGHDR and SFDVKD. This CDR3 spans 14 amino acids. The V end was cut by 6 bases, the J end by 4 bases, with 14 bases between. CDR3 sequence: CATSSGPEGTEAFF. CDR3 coding DNA: TGTGCCACCAGTTCCGGGCCCGAGGGCACTGAAGCTTTCTTT.

Worth noting for this clone: The germline gene is not matched at one end of the junction; a read error may be the cause. The chain couples TRBV6-1 to TRBJ2-6; TRBD1 matches 8 bases. CDR1 MNHNS and CDR2 SASEGT come from the germline V gene. CDR3 length: 14 residues. CDR3 nucleotides: TGTGCCAGCAGTGAGTCGGGGACAGGAGGTTCGGACTATTTC. Translation: CASSESGTGGSDYF.

This clone was counted only a few times. This chain uses TRBV28 with TRBJ1-3; D perhaps matches TRBD1 (6 bases). The germline V gene has CDR1 MDHEN and CDR2 SYDVKM. V lost 3 bases and J lost 2, with 11 bases in between. CDR3 size: 15 residues. CDR3 residues: CASSLGGATGNTIYF. As DNA, the CDR3 is TGTGCCAGCAGTTTGGGGGGGGCAACTGGAAACACCATATATTTT.

In this sample, this clone turned up once. The J gene is TRBJ1-3, the V gene TRBV15; D is unresolved. Germline V gene data show CDR1 as LNHNV and CDR2 as YYDKDF (reference sequence). Trimming took 0 bases from V and 11 from J, leaving 8 bases between them. This CDR3 is 12 amino acids long. In nucleotides, the CDR3 is TGTGCCACCAGCAGAGATCTAGGAGCCATATATTTT. Protein: CATSRDLGAIYF.

The genes are TRBV11-3 and TRBJ2-1, with 8 nucleotides matching TRBD2. There are 20 residues in the CDR3. The germline CDR1 and CDR2 sequences are SGHNT and YENEEA. The V and J ends lost 5 bases and 8 bases, in that order; junction bases with no gene match: 26. The CDR3 DNA follows: TGTGCCAGCAGCCGACGACGAGTGGCGGGGGGCCCCACGTCAAAGCATGAGCAGTTCTTC. As protein: CASSRRRVAGGPTSKHEQFF.

The chain couples TRBV7-9 to TRBJ1-4, with 11 positions matching TRBD1. CDR3 size: 17 residues. Trimming took 3 bases from V and 5 from J; bases not matched to a gene: 8. Germline V CDR1 and CDR2: SEHNR, FQNEAQ (reference sequence). The CDR3 DNA reads TGTGCCAGCAGCTTCGGACAGGGGGCGTCAGGCAATGAAAAACTGTTTTTT. Its translation: CASSFGQGASGNEKLFF. Complete variable domain (other parts from reference TRBV7-9 and TRBJ1-4): DTGVSQNPRHKITKRGQNVTFRCDPISEHNRLYWYRQTLGQGPEFLTYFQNEAQLEKSRLLSDRFSAERPKGSFSTLEIQRTEQGDSAMYLCASSFGQGASGNEKLFFGSGTQLSVL.

This chain connects TRBV27 to TRBJ1-4; a weak D match, TRBD1 (5 bases). CDR3 length: 15 amino acids. Trimming removed 3 bases at V and 8 bases at J, with 16 bases between. Germline assignment: CDR1 MNHEY and CDR2 SMNVEV (reference sequence). CDR3 region: CASSLRRDGGEKLFF. The CDR3 coding sequence is TGTGCCAGCAGTTTGAGGAGGGACGGGGGGGAAAAACTGTTTTTT.

The chain links TRBV2 to TRBJ1-2; D is undetermined. The V gene lost 6 bases and the J gene lost 4 bases, with 18 bases spanning the gap. This CDR3 is built from 15 residues. CDR1 and CDR2 from the germline V gene are SNHLY and FYNNEI. The CDR3 here is CASRLRFLSRYGYTF. The CDR3 nucleotides read TGTGCCAGCAGACTACGCTTTTTAAGTCGCTATGGCTACACCTTC. Variable domain in full (rest from reference TRBV2 and TRBJ1-2): EPEVTQTPSHQVTQMGQEVILRCVPISNHLYFYWYRQILGQKVEFLVSFYNNEISEKSEIFDDQFSVERPDGSNFTLKIRSTKLEDSAMYFCASRLRFLSRYGYTFGSGTRLTVV.

The chain couples TRBV3-1 (or the pseudogene TRBV3-2) to TRBJ1-6; no definite D call. CDR3 length: 17 amino acids. The ends were cut back, 1 base at V and 1 base at J, with 11 bases in the middle. The germline CDR1 and CDR2 sequences are LGHDT and YNNKEL (reference sequence). DNA for the CDR3: TGTGCCAGCAGCCAAGGGCCATGGGCTTCCTATAATTCACCCCTCCACTTT. Its translation: CASSQGPWASYNSPLHF.

The rearrangement uses TRBV2 and TRBJ2-7, with 8 positions matching TRBD2. The CDR3 has 15 residues. The germline CDR1 and CDR2 sequences are SNHLY and FYNNEI. The V and J ends lost 3 bases and 0 bases, in that order; junction bases with no gene match: 4. The CDR3 DNA reads TGTGCCAGCAGTGACGCGGGGGGCTTCTCCTACGAGCAGTACTTC. The encoded protein is CASSDAGGFSYEQYF.

This chain links TRBV5-4 with TRBJ1-2; 8 bases are shared with TRBD1. This CDR3 contains 14 residues. Trimming removed 0 bases from V and 3 bases from J; junction bases left unmatched: 1. Germline V CDR1 and CDR2: SGHNT, YYREEE (reference sequence). The CDR3 region is CASSLETGDYGYTF. The CDR3 bases are TGTGCCAGCAGCTTGGAGACAGGGGACTATGGCTACACCTTC.

This chain connects TRBV2 to TRBJ2-7; TRBD1 aligns across 7 bases. CDR3 length: 11 amino acids. CDR1 and CDR2 from the germline V gene are SNHLY and FYNNEI. The V gene end was trimmed by 8 bases and the J gene end by 2 bases; junction bases not matched to a gene: 0. This chain's CDR3 is CASGQAYEQYF. CDR3 coding DNA: TGTGCCAGCGGACAGGCCTACGAGCAGTACTTC.